This T cell receptor (beta chain) was found in a study of beta chain features in type 1 diabetes. CDR1 is SNHLY and CDR2 is FYNNEI in the germline V gene. V lost 4 bases to trimming and J lost 2 bases; unmatched junction nucleotides: 0. CDR3 size: 14 residues. A CD45RO/CCR7/CD25/CD127/CD95/CD27 panel sorted naive, central memory, regulatory and stem cell-like memory CD4+ cells. As every portion of the isolated RNA was reverse transcribed, the sequencing read expressed TCRB transcripts. Data came from immunoSEQ multiplex PCR; TCRdb stores just in-frame clones and leaves some out. The sample records some 330,000 clones, about 10% being singletons. Study results and limitations: Within patients, naive, central memory and Treg TCRB repertoires seemed more similar than within healthy donors. Fewer insertions but more deletions were seen at VDJ junctions in type 1 diabetes patients. Sequencing of cDNA might inflate the share of cells that strongly express TCR.

About this clone: Its antigen is undetermined.

The receptor was isolated from a woman younger than 45 in good health. The J gene is TRBJ2-7, the V gene TRBV2; 12 positions match TRBD2. The specimen sequenced was naive CD4+ T cells from blood. CDR3: CASSGTSGTYEQYF. DNA for the CDR3: TGTGCCAGCAGTGGGACTAGCGGGACCTACGAGCAGTACTTC. The complete variable domain, with remaining parts taken from reference TRBV2 and TRBJ2-7, reads EPEVTQTPSHQVTQMGQEVILRCVPISNHLYFYWYRQILGQKVEFLVSFYNNEISEKSEIFDDQFSVERPDGSNFTLKIRSTKLEDSAMYFCASSGTSGTYEQYFGPGTRLTVT.